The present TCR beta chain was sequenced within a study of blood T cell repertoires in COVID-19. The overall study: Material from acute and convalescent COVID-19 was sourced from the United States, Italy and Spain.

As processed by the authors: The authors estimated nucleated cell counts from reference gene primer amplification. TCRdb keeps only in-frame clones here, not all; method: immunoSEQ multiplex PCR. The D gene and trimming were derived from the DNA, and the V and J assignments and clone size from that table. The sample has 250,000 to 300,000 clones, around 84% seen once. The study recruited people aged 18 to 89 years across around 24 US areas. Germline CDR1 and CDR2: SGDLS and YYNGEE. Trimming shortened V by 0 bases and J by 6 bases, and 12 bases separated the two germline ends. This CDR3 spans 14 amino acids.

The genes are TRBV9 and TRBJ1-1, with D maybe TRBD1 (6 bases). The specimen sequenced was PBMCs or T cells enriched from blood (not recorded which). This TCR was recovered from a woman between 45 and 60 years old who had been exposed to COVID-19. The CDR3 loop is CASSVGGLVSEAFF. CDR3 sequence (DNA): TGTGCCAGCAGCGTAGGGGGGCTCGTATCTGAAGCTTTCTTT.